This TCR beta chain was captured by sequencing in a study of PD-1 blockade in classical Hodgkin lymphoma. All trial patients relapsed after autologous stem cell transplantation. Of note for this clone: Antigen unknown.

Germline V lookup: CDR1 SQVTM, CDR2 ANQGSEA. Trimming stripped 6 bases from V and 4 bases from J, with 10 bases between. This CDR3 contains 11 residues. The protocol was immunoSEQ multiplex PCR, while the TCRdb copy is restricted to in-frame clones and leaves out a portion. This sample has 70,000 to 85,000 clones, with more than 85% found just once. Study-wide results and limits: Reports described newly diagnosed patients as having lower baseline TCR diversity than healthy donors. Why repertoires differed is undefined; disease activity or prior therapy possibly contributed. The CD4+ diversity rise by C4D1 was clearest in complete responders.

The specimen comprised peripheral blood mononuclear cells (PBMCs), sampled at baseline. This sequence was found in a human donor with classical Hodgkin lymphoma. The chain combines TRBV29-1 with TRBJ2-7, with D unclear. As DNA, the CDR3 is TGCAGCGTCAAGGAAGCGTACGAGCAGTACTTC. Amino acid sequence: CSVKEAYEQYF.